This record covers a single T cell receptor beta chain. The data were taken from a study of T cell responses to AZD1222 COVID-19 vaccine. Sequencing was performed with immunoSEQ multiplex PCR; in TCRdb, only in-frame clones are kept and a portion is missing. This sample has approximately 140,000 clones, with around nine tenths found just once. The trim removed 5 bases at V and 10 bases at J, leaving 12 bases unmatched. CDR3 length: 16 amino acids. Germline V gene sequence: CDR1 MNHEY, CDR2 SMNVEV (reference sequence). This chain links TRBV27 with TRBJ1-6; 9 positions match TRBD1. This TCR was sampled from an adult in good health. The input for sequencing was peripheral blood, taken on day 0 of MenACWY control vaccination. CDR3 sequence reads: CASSPTPGQGASPLHF. The CDR3 coding sequence is TGTGCCAGCAGTCCGACACCGGGACAGGGCGCCTCACCCCTCCACTTT.